This T cell receptor beta chain was recovered during a study of T cells in Graves' hyperthyroidism and ophthalmopathy. Whole-study findings and limits: The blood repertoire included most of the expanded thyroid clonotypes above 0.001.

Criteria for exclusion of patients were uncontrolled infection, other autoimmune disease, pregnancy or lactation. Researchers amplified the TCR beta CDR3 regions from RNA transcripts. Carried out on the TCR CDR3, a first-round RT-PCR used the HTBI primer set. One entry per CDR3 protein, called by TCRdb with MiXCR from the multiplex PCR reads. Of 360,000 or so distinct CDR3 sequences listed, approximately 16% are singletons. About this clonotype: As yet, its antigen is unknown. Sequence at one end of the junction differs from germline and may be a read error.

The sequencing input was blood. This receptor was taken from a woman aged 55-70 years with Graves' ophthalmopathy.

As DNA, the CDR3 is TGTGCCGGCAGCTTATTTCCGACAGGGACCGGAGCCAAAAACATTCAGTACTTC. Translation: CAGSLFPTGTGAKNIQYF. V gene TRBV7-9 combines with J gene TRBJ2-4; 7 positions match TRBD1. Germline CDR1 SEHNR, CDR2 FQNEAQ (reference sequence). The CDR3 spans 18 residues. The full variable domain, completed using reference TRBV7-9 and TRBJ2-4, is DTGVSQNPRHKITKRGQNVTFRCDPISEHNRLYWYRQTLGQGPEFLTYFQNEAQLEKSRLLSDRFSAERPKGSFSTLEIQRTEQGDSAMYLCAGSLFPTGTGAKNIQYFGAGTRLSVL.